A selection of T cell receptor beta chains follows, all from one sample in a study of beta chain features in type 1 diabetes. Generated by immunoSEQ multiplex PCR, the TCRdb table keeps only in-frame clones and is missing some. Of hundreds of thousands of clones in the sample, 25% to 35% were seen once. Source material: naive CD4+ T cells from blood. These receptors were obtained from a man between 18 and 29 years old in good health. CDR3s include the opening cysteine and the closing phenylalanine or tryptophan. The order of the fields is clone size, V gene, J gene, D gene, CDR3 DNA, CDR3 protein. D genes are given only for firm matches. Clone size, where shown, is once, few, many, or a class for clones that have expanded.

abundance: .
v_gene: TRBV11-3
j_gene: TRBJ2-4
d_gene: TRBD1
CDR3nt: TGTGCCAGCAGCTTAGGGACAGGGGTAGCCAAAAACATTCAGTACTTC
CDR3aa: CASSLGTGVAKNIQYF

abundance: .
v_gene: TRBV10-3
j_gene: TRBJ2-1
d_gene: TRBD2
CDR3nt: TGTGCCATCAGTGATTCCCCGGGACTAGCGGGAACGTACAATGAGCAGTTCTTC
CDR3aa: CAISDSPGLAGTYNEQFF

abundance: .
v_gene: TRBV4-1
j_gene: TRBJ2-3
d_gene: TRBD2
CDR3nt: TGCGCCAGCAGCCAAGTGACTAGCGGGGGGCGAGATACGCAGTATTTT
CDR3aa: CASSQVTSGGRDTQYF

abundance: .
v_gene: TRBV30
j_gene: TRBJ2-7
d_gene: TRBD1
CDR3nt: TGTGCCTGGAGTGGAGGACAGGGCGTTCACGAGCAGTACTTC
CDR3aa: CAWSGGQGVHEQYF

abundance: .
v_gene: TRBV29-1
j_gene: TRBJ2-7
d_gene: .
CDR3nt: TGCAGCGGGGCGGCAGATATAGGGTTCGAGCAGTACTTC
CDR3aa: CSGAADIGFEQYF

abundance: few
v_gene: TRBV25-1
j_gene: TRBJ2-1
d_gene: TRBD2
CDR3nt: TGTGCCAGCAGTGAAGGAGCAGCGGGAGAATCCTACAATGAGCAGTTCTTC
CDR3aa: CASSEGAAGESYNEQFF

abundance: .
v_gene: TRBV30
j_gene: TRBJ2-4
d_gene: .
CDR3nt: TGTGCCTGGAGTTTGGAAGCCAAAAACATTCAGTACTTC
CDR3aa: CAWSLEAKNIQYF

abundance: few
v_gene: TRBV5-1
j_gene: TRBJ2-2
d_gene: TRBD2
CDR3nt: TGCGCCAGCAGCTTGGCGCTAGCGGAAACCGGGGAGCTGTTTTTT
CDR3aa: CASSLALAETGELFF

abundance: few
v_gene: TRBV7-9
j_gene: TRBJ2-1
d_gene: TRBD2
CDR3nt: TGTGCCAGCAGCATGGAGACTAGCGGGAGGGCCTATGAGCAGTTCTTC
CDR3aa: CASSMETSGRAYEQFF

abundance: few
v_gene: TRBV4-1
j_gene: TRBJ1-5
d_gene: .
CDR3nt: TGCGCCAGCAGCCAGAGAGGGGCCGGGGCCGATCGCAATCAGCCCCAGCATTTT
CDR3aa: CASSQRGAGADRNQPQHF

abundance: .
v_gene: TRBV10-3
j_gene: TRBJ2-7
d_gene: TRBD1
CDR3nt: TGTGCCATCAGAGCCGGGACAGGTGGACCCGAGCAGTACTTC
CDR3aa: CAIRAGTGGPEQYF

abundance: .
v_gene: TRBV4-3
j_gene: TRBJ2-7
d_gene: TRBD2
CDR3nt: TGCGCCAGCAGCCAAGATCCTGCAGGGGGCGTGGGACTAGCGGGAGAGAGCGAGCAGTACTTC
CDR3aa: CASSQDPAGGVGLAGESEQYF

abundance: .
v_gene: TRBV7-9
j_gene: TRBJ1-1
d_gene: .
CDR3nt: TGTGCCAGCAGCTTAGTGGGAGCGGACGATCAAGCTTTCTTT
CDR3aa: CASSLVGADDQAFF

abundance: .
v_gene: TRBV5-6
j_gene: TRBJ1-5
d_gene: .
CDR3nt: TGTGCCAGCAGCTTGGAAGCAAATCAGCCCCAGCATTTT
CDR3aa: CASSLEANQPQHF

abundance: few
v_gene: TRBV30
j_gene: TRBJ2-6
d_gene: .
CDR3nt: TGTGCCTGTACCGGGCGTCAAGTCGGCGGGGCCAACGTCCTGACTTTC
CDR3aa: CACTGRQVGGANVLTF

abundance: .
v_gene: TRBV30
j_gene: TRBJ2-7
d_gene: TRBD1
CDR3nt: TGTGCCTGGAAGGGGGACAGGGGGTCACCTCAACAGTACTTC
CDR3aa: CAWKGDRGSPQQYF

abundance: few
v_gene: TRBV29-1
j_gene: TRBJ2-2
d_gene: .
CDR3nt: TGCAGCGTTGGGGACATCTTGAACACCGGGGAGCTGTTTTTT
CDR3aa: CSVGDILNTGELFF

abundance: .
v_gene: TRBV18
j_gene: TRBJ2-7
d_gene: TRBD2
CDR3nt: TGTGCCAGCTCACCAATTCCGGGACTAGCCTACGAGCAGTACTTC
CDR3aa: CASSPIPGLAYEQYF

abundance: .
v_gene: TRBV30
j_gene: TRBJ1-5
d_gene: .
CDR3nt: TGTGCCTGGAGCTCTCACGGGGCTGGGAATCAGCCCCAGCATTTT
CDR3aa: CAWSSHGAGNQPQHF

abundance: .
v_gene: TRBV7-2
j_gene: TRBJ2-3
d_gene: .
CDR3nt: TGTGCCAGCAGCTCCTTCATGGAGGGGCGGCGCACAGATACGCAGTATTTT
CDR3aa: CASSSFMEGRRTDTQYF

abundance: .
v_gene: TRBV9
j_gene: TRBJ2-1
d_gene: .
CDR3nt: TGTGCCAGCAGCGTAGGACCAGACAATGAGCAGTTCTTC
CDR3aa: CASSVGPDNEQFF

abundance: few
v_gene: TRBV5-1
j_gene: TRBJ1-1
d_gene: .
CDR3nt: TGCGCCAGCAGCTTGCAGACGAACACTGAAGCTTTCTTT
CDR3aa: CASSLQTNTEAFF

abundance: few
v_gene: TRBV9
j_gene: TRBJ1-3
d_gene: .
CDR3nt: TGTGCCAGCAGCGGAGGGAGCTCTGGAAACACCATATATTTT
CDR3aa: CASSGGSSGNTIYF

abundance: .
v_gene: TRBV6-1
j_gene: TRBJ1-1
d_gene: .
CDR3nt: TGTGCCAGCAGGACGACAGGAGGCACTGAAGCTTTCTTT
CDR3aa: CASRTTGGTEAFF

abundance: .
v_gene: TRBV30
j_gene: TRBJ1-2
d_gene: .
CDR3nt: TGTGCCTGGAGTGTACTAATTCGGGGGAATGGCTACACCTTC
CDR3aa: CAWSVLIRGNGYTF

abundance: .
v_gene: TRBV5-1
j_gene: TRBJ1-1
d_gene: .
CDR3nt: TGCGCCAGCAGCTACGGACAGCTTAACACTGAAGCTTTCTTT
CDR3aa: CASSYGQLNTEAFF

abundance: few
v_gene: TRBV29-1
j_gene: TRBJ2-3
d_gene: .
CDR3nt: TGCAGCGTTGAAGCGGGATCAGATACGCAGTATTTT
CDR3aa: CSVEAGSDTQYF

abundance: few
v_gene: TRBV7-9
j_gene: TRBJ2-3
d_gene: TRBD1
CDR3nt: TGTGCCAGCAGCTTGGGACAGGGGCCAGATACGCAGTATTTT
CDR3aa: CASSLGQGPDTQYF

abundance: .
v_gene: TRBV30
j_gene: TRBJ2-6
d_gene: .
CDR3nt: TGTGCCTGGAGCCGCCCCTCTGGGGCCAACGTCCTGACTTTC
CDR3aa: CAWSRPSGANVLTF

abundance: .
v_gene: TRBV10-3
j_gene: TRBJ1-2
d_gene: .
CDR3nt: TGTGCCATCAGTGGGACTGCTCTTAACTATGGCTACACCTTC
CDR3aa: CAISGTALNYGYTF

abundance: once
v_gene: TRBV2
j_gene: TRBJ1-2
d_gene: TRBD1
CDR3nt: TGTGCCGGCAACACAGGGGGCTCTAACTATGGCTACACCTTC
CDR3aa: CAGNTGGSNYGYTF

abundance: .
v_gene: TRBV7-9
j_gene: TRBJ2-1
d_gene: TRBD2
CDR3nt: TGTGCCAGCCTTGTTGCTAGCGGGAGGAATGAGCAGTTCTTC
CDR3aa: CASLVASGRNEQFF

abundance: few
v_gene: TRBV5-4
j_gene: TRBJ2-3
d_gene: .
CDR3nt: TGTGCCAGCAGCCCAGGGATGAGCACAGATACGCAGTATTTT
CDR3aa: CASSPGMSTDTQYF

abundance: .
v_gene: TRBV5-1
j_gene: TRBJ2-7
d_gene: .
CDR3nt: TGCGCCAGCAGCTTGGTTCCATTGAGCTCCTACGAGCAGTACTTC
CDR3aa: CASSLVPLSSYEQYF

abundance: few
v_gene: TRBV4-2
j_gene: TRBJ2-3
d_gene: .
CDR3nt: TGTGCCAGCAGCCTACGGGGAACGGATACGCAGTATTTT
CDR3aa: CASSLRGTDTQYF

abundance: .
v_gene: TRBV7-2
j_gene: TRBJ2-3
d_gene: .
CDR3nt: TGTGCCAGCAGCTATTGGGACGGCACAGATACGCAGTATTTT
CDR3aa: CASSYWDGTDTQYF

abundance: few
v_gene: TRBV7-9
j_gene: TRBJ2-7
d_gene: .
CDR3nt: TGTGCCAGCAGCCCCCGAGGGAGCAATCGGAACGAGCAGTACTTC
CDR3aa: CASSPRGSNRNEQYF

abundance: .
v_gene: TRBV10-3
j_gene: TRBJ2-3
d_gene: .
CDR3nt: TGTGCCATCAGTGACCGCACAGATACGCAGTATTTT
CDR3aa: CAISDRTDTQYF

abundance: .
v_gene: TRBV30
j_gene: TRBJ2-7
d_gene: .
CDR3nt: TGTGCCTGGGGGGCAGGACGGGCTTCCTACGAGCAGTACTTC
CDR3aa: CAWGAGRASYEQYF

abundance: .
v_gene: TRBV2
j_gene: TRBJ2-7
d_gene: .
CDR3nt: TGTGCCAGCAGTGAACGGCAGACCTACGAGCAGTACTTC
CDR3aa: CASSERQTYEQYF

abundance: .
v_gene: TRBV30
j_gene: TRBJ1-1
d_gene: .
CDR3nt: TGTGCCTGGACGACAGGTCGGCCGAACACTGAAGCTTTCTTT
CDR3aa: CAWTTGRPNTEAFF

abundance: .
v_gene: TRBV29-1
j_gene: TRBJ1-1
d_gene: .
CDR3nt: TGCAGCGTTGAAAGGCAGCAGAACACTGAAGCTTTCTTT
CDR3aa: CSVERQQNTEAFF

abundance: .
v_gene: TRBV29-1
j_gene: TRBJ1-1
d_gene: .
CDR3nt: TGCAGCGTTAATGACGGAGCTGAAGCTTTCTTT
CDR3aa: CSVNDGAEAFF

abundance: .
v_gene: TRBV18
j_gene: TRBJ2-5
d_gene: TRBD2
CDR3nt: TGTGCCAGCTCACCATCGGCGGGAGGACCCTTCCAAGAGACCCAGTACTTC
CDR3aa: CASSPSAGGPFQETQYF

abundance: .
v_gene: TRBV7-3
j_gene: TRBJ1-2
d_gene: .
CDR3nt: TGTGCCAGCAGCCCGGATCCTAACTATGGCTACACCTTC
CDR3aa: CASSPDPNYGYTF

abundance: .
v_gene: TRBV6-5
j_gene: TRBJ1-4
d_gene: .
CDR3nt: TGTGCCAGCAGTACGAGGGGGGAAAATGAAAAACTGTTTTTT
CDR3aa: CASSTRGENEKLFF

abundance: .
v_gene: TRBV7-2
j_gene: TRBJ2-7
d_gene: .
CDR3nt: TGTGCCAGCAGCACCGCGACCCGATACGAGCAGTACTTC
CDR3aa: CASSTATRYEQYF

abundance: .
v_gene: TRBV5-1
j_gene: TRBJ2-3
d_gene: .
CDR3nt: TGCGCCAGCATCGGGGGCACCGGGACCCCGGGATTCGCAGATACGCAGTATTTT
CDR3aa: CASIGGTGTPGFADTQYF

abundance: few
v_gene: TRBV11-2
j_gene: TRBJ2-3
d_gene: .
CDR3nt: TGTGCCAGCAGCTTCGGACAGACAGATACGCAGTATTTT
CDR3aa: CASSFGQTDTQYF

abundance: .
v_gene: TRBV29-1
j_gene: TRBJ2-5
d_gene: TRBD1
CDR3nt: TGCAGCGTTAACGGGGACAGGGGAGGAGAGACCCAGTACTTC
CDR3aa: CSVNGDRGGETQYF

abundance: .
v_gene: TRBV2
j_gene: TRBJ2-1
d_gene: TRBD2
CDR3nt: TGTGCCAGCAGTGAAGCGGAACTAGCGGGAGGGATGGATGAGCAGTTCTTC
CDR3aa: CASSEAELAGGMDEQFF

abundance: .
v_gene: TRBV18
j_gene: TRBJ1-4
d_gene: TRBD1
CDR3nt: TGTGCCAGCGCGAGGACAGGGGATGAAAAACTGTTTTTT
CDR3aa: CASARTGDEKLFF

abundance: .
v_gene: TRBV21-1
j_gene: TRBJ2-2
d_gene: .
CDR3nt: TGTGCCAGCAGCTCGGAGGGAAAGACTACCGGGGAGCTGTTTTTT
CDR3aa: CASSSEGKTTGELFF

abundance: .
v_gene: TRBV5-4
j_gene: TRBJ2-7
d_gene: TRBD2
CDR3nt: TGTGCCAGCAGCTTACAGCGGGAGCCCTACGAGCAGTACTTC
CDR3aa: CASSLQREPYEQYF

abundance: .
v_gene: TRBV4-1
j_gene: TRBJ2-3
d_gene: .
CDR3nt: TGCGCCAGCAGCAAAACACCTCAGGATACGCAGTATTTT
CDR3aa: CASSKTPQDTQYF

abundance: .
v_gene: TRBV29-1
j_gene: TRBJ2-1
d_gene: .
CDR3nt: TGCAGCGTTGGGTTCTTAATCCCCTACAATGAGCAGTTCTTC
CDR3aa: CSVGFLIPYNEQFF